This T cell receptor beta chain was documented in a study of blood T cell repertoires in COVID-19. As for the study in general: From T cells, B-cell-depleted T cells, or PBMCs came the material, which was cDNA or gDNA.

Patients of the Seattle cohort, enrolled during active infection, were followed longitudinally. Generated by immunoSEQ multiplex PCR, the TCRdb table keeps only in-frame clones and is missing some. The sample has approximately 350,000 clones; about 89% are singletons. Germline V gene sequence: CDR1 MNHEY, CDR2 SMNVEV (reference sequence). CDR3 length: 15 residues. V lost 3 bases to trimming and J lost 6 bases, with 15 bases between them. V gene TRBV27 combines with J gene TRBJ2-1; D is perhaps TRBD2 (6 bases). The sequenced sample was peripheral blood. The origin of this receptor is a woman aged 30 to 39 with COVID-19, enrolled during active disease. The CDR3 region has the DNA TGTGCCAGCAGTTTTGGTGGGAGGTCCGGCAATGAGCAGTTCTTC. Amino acids: CASSFGGRSGNEQFF.